The 29 T cell receptor beta chains in this list originate from one sample, sequenced in a study of T-cell reconstitution after alpha-beta-depleted transplantation in children. Researchers prepared the TCRbeta library using unique molecular identifiers, the study reports. Via MiXCR, TCRdb re-called the PCR reads, giving one row per CDR3 protein. Here the sample spans around 800,000 distinct CDR3 sequences, roughly 15% being singletons. This specimen was PBMCs, mostly from graft donor cells, taken 360 days after TCRalphabeta/CD19-depleted stem cell transplant. Receptor source: a male patient aged 10-17 years who had a stem cell transplant for acute lymphoblastic leukemia, so the T cells may come from the graft donor.

This clonotype was observed a handful of times. The V gene is TRBV3-1, the J gene TRBJ2-3; D possibly matches TRBD1 or TRBD2 (6 bases each). The CDR3 has 13 amino acids. Germline V gene sequence: CDR1 LGHDT, CDR2 YNNKEL (reference sequence). V shed 6 bases and J shed 2 bases, with 9 bases lying between them. The CDR3 spells CASRGGTTDTQYF. CDR3 coding DNA: TGTGCCAGCAGAGGGGGGACCACAGATACGCAGTATTTT.

This clonotype came up a few times. The rearrangement uses TRBV20-1 and TRBJ1-2; 10 bases match TRBD1. This CDR3 has 12 amino acids. J was trimmed by 8 bases and V by 6 bases; bases with no gene match: 6. Germline V gene data show CDR1 as DFQATT and CDR2 as SNEGSKA (reference sequence). Here the CDR3 DNA reads TGCAGTGCGAGACAGGGGGCGGGAGGCTACACCTTC. Its translation is CSARQGAGGYTF.

This clonotype was seen more than once but under ten times. The genes are TRBV12-3 or TRBV12-4 and TRBJ1-3; D ambiguous. V was clipped by 4 bases and J by 4 bases, with 17 bases between them. CDR3 length: 16 amino acids. The CDR3 region has the DNA TGTGCCAGCAGTTCCCTGGACCCAATCTACGGAAACACCATATATTTT. Translated, it gives CASSSLDPIYGNTIYF.

The table lists this clonotype with a few counts. This chain connects TRBV29-1 to TRBJ2-7; D call uncertain. Germline values: CDR1 SQVTM, CDR2 ANQGSEA. The CDR3 has 14 amino acids. Trimming shortened V by 4 bases and J by 0 bases, and 13 bases separated the two germline ends. In DNA form, the CDR3 reads TGCAGCGTTGCCCCAGGCAGCCACTCCTACGAGCAGTACTTC. Encoded protein: CSVAPGSHSYEQYF.

This clonotype was counted only a few times. The chain uses TRBV25-1 and TRBJ2-5; 11 nucleotides match TRBD1. The CDR3 extends over 15 amino acids. Germline loops: CDR1 MGHDK, CDR2 SYGVNS. The ends lost 2 bases at V and 2 bases at J; junction bases unmatched: 1. The CDR3 loop is CASSEGQGAQETQYF. The CDR3 nucleotides are TGTGCCAGCAGTGAAGGACAGGGGGCACAAGAGACCCAGTACTTC.

The V and J genes are TRBV5-6 and TRBJ2-1; 12 bases are a match to TRBD2. V lost 2 bases to trimming and J lost 9 bases; unmatched junction nucleotides: 6. This CDR3 contains 15 residues. The V gene's germline CDR1 is SGHDT and CDR2 YYEEEE. The CDR3 nucleotides are TGTGCCAGCAGCTTCTCGACTAGCGGGAGAGGTGAGCAGTTCTTC. It translates to CASSFSTSGRGEQFF. Using reference TRBV5-6 and TRBJ2-1 for the parts outside the CDR3, the full variable domain is DAGVTQSPTHLIKTRGQQVTLRCSPKSGHDTVSWYQQALGQGPQFIFQYYEEEERQRGNFPDRFSGHQFPNYSSELNVNALLLGDSALYLCASSFSTSGRGEQFFGPGTRLTVL.

This clonotype was detected ten times or more. V usage is TRBV5-6 and J usage is TRBJ2-1; 8 bases fit TRBD2. The CDR3 is 16 residues long. V dropped 4 bases and J dropped 7; count of bases not matched to a gene: 13. Germline CDR1 SGHDT, CDR2 YYEEEE. The CDR3 DNA sequence: TGTGCCAGCAGCCCCGAGGGGACTAGTAGGGGAAATGAGCAGTTCTTC. Its translation: CASSPEGTSRGNEQFF. The full variable domain, completed using reference TRBV5-6 and TRBJ2-1, is DAGVTQSPTHLIKTRGQQVTLRCSPKSGHDTVSWYQQALGQGPQFIFQYYEEEERQRGNFPDRFSGHQFPNYSSELNVNALLLGDSALYLCASSPEGTSRGNEQFFGPGTRLTVL.

This clonotype was observed a handful of times. The rearrangement links TRBV5-1 to TRBJ2-7; TRBD2 matches 7 bases. CDR1 and CDR2 (germline): SGHRS, YFSETQ. The CDR3 has 12 residues. V shed 0 bases, J shed 12 bases, and the junction held 6 bases outside the gene matches. CDR3 loop: CASSLALAEWYF. In DNA form, the CDR3 reads TGCGCCAGCAGCTTGGCTCTAGCGGAGTGGTACTTC.

This clonotype was counted ten times or more. The chain employs TRBV5-5 and TRBJ2-1; 13 bases align to TRBD2. J was trimmed by 14 bases and V by 2 bases; bases with no gene match: 7. The germline gives CDR1 SGHKS, CDR2 YYEKEE (reference sequence). The CDR3 sequence is 14 residues long. CDR3 loop: CASSLRLAGGVKFF. DNA of the CDR3: TGTGCCAGCAGCTTAAGACTAGCGGGAGGAGTTAAGTTCTTC.

This rearrangement joins TRBV29-1 to TRBJ1-1; perhaps TRBD1 as D (6 bases). Trimming cost V 4 bases and J 4 bases, with 13 bases left between them. The germline V gene has CDR1 SQVTM and CDR2 ANQGSEA. This CDR3 spans 13 amino acids. CDR3 coding DNA: TGCAGCGTTGGGTACAGGGCCAGCACTGAAGCTTTCTTT. Translating gives CSVGYRASTEAFF.

This clonotype was found a few times. The chain joins TRBV24-1 to TRBJ2-5; TRBD1 agrees at 8 bases. Germline V gene lookup returns CDR1 KGHDR and CDR2 SFDVKD. After removal of 4 bases from V and 2 bases from J, the junction contained 8 bases not matched to a gene. CDR3 size: 16 residues. CDR3 bases: TGTGCCACCAGTGACCACCGCAGGGGGCATCAAGAGACCCAGTACTTC. Translating it yields CATSDHRRGHQETQYF.

The chain carries TRBV5-1 and TRBJ1-2, with 7 bases that match TRBD1. This CDR3 region has 14 residues. Trimming at V came to 2 bases and at J to 2 bases, leaving 3 bases not matched to a gene. Germline-derived CDR1 and CDR2 are SGHRS and YFSETQ. In DNA form, the CDR3 reads TGCGCCAGCAGCTTACTACAGGGGAACTATGGCTACACCTTC. Amino acids: CASSLLQGNYGYTF.

The chain recombines TRBV19 with TRBJ2-7; D tentatively reads TRBD1 or TRBD2 (5 bases each). This CDR3 comprises 14 residues. CDR1 is LNHDA and CDR2 is SQIVND in the germline V gene (reference sequence). V dropped 3 bases and J dropped 2 bases, with 11 bases sitting between them. CDR3 loop: CASSIGSGPYEQYF. The CDR3 bases are TGTGCCAGTAGTATTGGGTCGGGGCCCTACGAGCAGTACTTC. Combining the CDR3 with reference TRBV19 and TRBJ2-7 gives the whole variable domain DGGITQSPKYLFRKEGQNVTLSCEQNLNHDAMYWYRQDPGQGLRLIYYSQIVNDFQKGDIAEGYSVSREKKESFPLTVTSAQKNPTAFYLCASSIGSGPYEQYFGPGTRLTVT.

This clonotype was detected only a few times. The chain combines TRBV18 with TRBJ2-5; no clear D gene. V lost 6 bases to trimming and J lost 5 bases, with 13 bases between them. Germline CDR1 and CDR2: KGHSH and LQKENI. This CDR3 contains 13 residues. CDR3 sequence (DNA): TGTGCCAGCTCCCTTATCCTTTGGGAGACCCAGTACTTC. Translating gives CASSLILWETQYF.

This clonotype has just a few counts. The chain couples TRBV7-3 to TRBJ2-4, with 10 bases aligning to TRBD2. This CDR3 contains 20 residues. Trimming took 1 base from V and 3 from J; bases not matched to a gene: 15. Germline V CDR1 and CDR2: SGHTA, FQGTGA. The CDR3 reads CASSLRSPAGGPVGKNIQYF. Here the CDR3 DNA reads TGTGCCAGCAGCTTAAGGTCGCCAGCGGGAGGGCCCGTTGGCAAAAACATTCAGTACTTC.

The chain carries TRBV5-6 and TRBJ2-3; a possible D gene is TRBD2 (6 bases). The CDR3 sequence is 17 residues long. Germline assignment: CDR1 SGHDT and CDR2 YYEEEE. V was clipped by 5 bases and J by 0 bases, with 19 bases between them. DNA for the CDR3: TGTGCCAGCAGACGGACGCCGGGTAGCGGTAGCACAGATACGCAGTATTTT. Translating it yields CASRRTPGSGSTDTQYF.

The J gene is TRBJ1-2, the V gene TRBV20-1, with TRBD1 as a possible D gene (5 bases). CDR3 length: 11 residues. Germline V CDR1 and CDR2: DFQATT, SNEGSKA (reference sequence). V was shortened by 5 bases and J by 5 bases, with 9 bases between the two germline ends. CDR3: CSAPDSYGYTF. CDR3 DNA: TGCAGTGCTCCTGACAGTTATGGCTACACCTTC.

The chain employs TRBV12-3 or TRBV12-4 and TRBJ2-2, with D possibly TRBD2 on 5 matching bases. V was cut by 8 bases and J by 3 bases, with 10 bases left in between. CDR3 length: 13 amino acids. For the CDR3, the DNA is TGTGCCAGCTATATTAGCGACACCGGGGAGCTGTTTTTT. Amino acids: CASYISDTGELFF.

This clonotype was observed at least ten times. The chain is built from TRBV15 and TRBJ2-7; 8 bases align to TRBD1. CDR1 and CDR2 (germline): LNHNV, YYDKDF (reference sequence). The CDR3 is 13 residues long. The V segment lost 6 bases and the J segment 7 bases; nucleotides outside the gene matches: 8. This CDR3 is CATRSDRAKEQYF. In DNA, the CDR3 is TGTGCCACCAGATCGGACAGGGCTAAGGAGCAGTACTTC. The whole variable domain, remainder taken from reference TRBV15 and TRBJ2-7, is DAMVIQNPRYQVTQFGKPVTLSCSQTLNHNVMYWYQQKSSQAPKLLFHYYDKDFNNEADTPDNFQSRRPNTSFCFLDIRSPGLGDTAMYLCATRSDRAKEQYFGPGTRLTVT.

The J gene is TRBJ1-2, the V gene TRBV7-9; D is possibly TRBD1 (6 bases). Germline V CDR1 and CDR2: SEHNR, FQNEAQ (reference sequence). CDR3 length: 13 residues. Trimming cost V 2 bases and J 8 bases, with 12 bases left between them. The CDR3 protein is CASSLFHREGYTF. CDR3 DNA sequence: TGTGCCAGCAGCTTATTCCACAGGGAGGGCTACACCTTC.

This rearrangement joins TRBV7-2 to TRBJ2-5, with TRBD2 identical over 12 bases. The CDR3 is made up of 15 amino acids. Germline CDR1 and CDR2: SGHTA and FQGNSA. Unmatched junction bases numbered 9, after V lost 4 bases and J lost 9 bases. DNA for the CDR3: TGTGCCAGCAGCTCCTGGACTAGCGGGACGGGGGCCCAGTACTTC. It specifies CASSSWTSGTGAQYF.

With regard to this clonotype: Mismatch with germline at one junction end may stem from a read error. This sequence joins TRBV5-6 and TRBJ2-1; weak D call: TRBD2 (6 bases). The CDR3 extends over 17 amino acids. Per germline, CDR1 SGHDT and CDR2 YYEEEE. CDR3 nucleotide sequence: TGTGCCAGCAACTTGGACGGGGGACCTAGCCGGGCGAATGAGCAGTTCTTC. Protein sequence: CASNLDGGPSRANEQFF.

The rearrangement uses TRBV29-1 and TRBJ1-2; tentative D call: TRBD1 (5 bases). The CDR3 sequence is 14 residues long. The V end lost 5 bases, the J end lost 2 bases, and 15 bases lay between the germline ends. CDR1 and CDR2 from the germline V gene are SQVTM and ANQGSEA. The CDR3 loop is CSVTNQGFNYGYTF. CDR3 nucleotide sequence: TGCAGCGTTACCAATCAGGGATTCAACTATGGCTACACCTTC.

This clonotype was counted at least ten times. The chain has TRBV4-1 and TRBJ2-1, with D hard to call. Germline V CDR1 and CDR2: MGHRA, YSYEKL. The V end lost 2 bases, the J end lost 4 bases, and 12 bases lay between the germline ends. The CDR3 length is 15 residues. The CDR3 region has the DNA TGCGCCAGCAGCCAACCGGCGCTATATTACAATGAGCAGTTCTTC. This translates into CASSQPALYYNEQFF.

The CDR3 nucleotides read TGTGCCAGCAGCTTCGGACTAGCGGGGGAACGGGAGACCCAGTACTTC. It yields the protein CASSFGLAGERETQYF. The chain combines TRBV7-8 with TRBJ2-5; 13 bases match TRBD2. The CDR3 spans 16 residues. Germline V gene sequence: CDR1 SGHVS, CDR2 FQNEAQ. V was pared by 3 bases and J by 5 bases, with 6 bases of the junction left unmatched.

This clonotype has only a few counts. The chain is built from TRBV5-1 and TRBJ2-2, with D perhaps given as TRBD1 or TRBD2 (11 bases each). V dropped 4 bases and J dropped 7 bases, with 32 bases sitting between them. The germline V gene has CDR1 SGHRS and CDR2 YFSETQ. The CDR3 contains 20 residues. CDR3 coding DNA: TGCGCCAGCAGCCACCGGGACAGGGGGATCGGACTAGCGGGCCTCGGGGAGCTGTTTTTT. As protein: CASSHRDRGIGLAGLGELFF.

V is TRBV12-3 or TRBV12-4 and J is TRBJ2-3; D possibly corresponds to TRBD2 (6 bases). The CDR3 consists of 14 residues. V was clipped by 7 bases and J by 7 bases, with 18 bases between them. CDR3 in amino acids: CASTGLSLQNTQYF. CDR3 in DNA: TGTGCCAGCACCGGACTATCCCTTCAGAATACGCAGTATTTT.

The CDR3: CASSQGWVERSYGYTF. CDR3 DNA sequence: TGCGCCAGCAGCCAAGGGTGGGTAGAAAGAAGCTATGGCTACACCTTC. This chain links TRBV4-1 with TRBJ1-2, with D unclear. This CDR3 has 16 residues. The V gene lost 1 base and the J gene lost 4 bases, with 16 bases spanning the gap. Germline CDR1 MGHRA, CDR2 YSYEKL.

This clonotype came up many times. This chain connects TRBV5-1 to TRBJ2-7; 8 bases fit TRBD2. Germline trimming cut 0 bases from V and 3 bases from J; bases unmatched to any gene: 5. Looked up from germline, CDR1 is SGHRS and CDR2 is YFSETQ. The CDR3 covers 15 residues. The CDR3, as DNA: TGCGCCAGCAGCTTGGCCCCTGGGACTAGCTACGAGCAGTACTTC. Translation gives CASSLAPGTSYEQYF.